This entry lists 26 T cell receptor beta chains sequenced from one sample in a study of blood T cell repertoires in COVID-19 (dated by TCRdb to between 2020 and 2021). The protocol used for the library was the immunoSEQ multiplex PCR assay. This is the immuneACCESS table as TCRdb keeps it, with only in-frame sequences that have V and J called. A part of the clones is gone; compared with another copy, unresolved V genes explain less than half, and the rest is unexplained. This sample gives roughly 230,000 clones in total; about 83% of them show up just once. Roughly 8.7% of the sample belongs to the ten largest clones. The sequencing sample was made of peripheral blood. Source of these receptors: a man between 35 and 55 years old with active or convalescent COVID-19.

V is TRBV3-1 (or the pseudogene TRBV3-2) and J is TRBJ1-2; a possible D gene is TRBD1 (6 bases). This CDR3 contains 12 residues. Trimming stripped 8 bases from V and 3 bases from J, with 10 bases between. Looked up from germline, CDR1 is LGHDT and CDR2 is YNNKEL (reference sequence). The CDR3 reads CASASGDYGYTF. For the CDR3, the DNA is TGTGCCAGCGCATCAGGGGACTATGGCTACACCTTC.

This chain joins TRBV28 and TRBJ2-7; D perhaps matches TRBD1 (5 bases). The CDR3 is 12 amino acids. Germline V gene sequence: CDR1 MDHEN, CDR2 SYDVKM. Trimming removed 6 bases at V and 10 bases at J, with 16 bases between. The CDR3 protein is CASSSGPDPQYF. CDR3 bases: TGTGCCAGCAGCTCAGGGCCCGATCCTCAGTACTTC.

The chain carries TRBV4-2 and TRBJ1-1; 10 bases fit TRBD1. Unmatched junction bases numbered 3, after V lost 3 bases and J lost 5 bases. Germline-derived CDR1 and CDR2 are LGHNA and YNFKEQ. The CDR3 contains 14 residues. CDR3 bases: TGTGCCAGCAGCCACGGACAGGGGGAAACTGAAGCTTTCTTT. It translates to CASSHGQGETEAFF.

CDR3 protein: CASSYSTHTLYEQYF. DNA for the CDR3: TGTGCCAGCAGTTACTCGACACATACCCTATACGAGCAGTACTTC. The V gene is TRBV6-2 or TRBV6-3, the J gene TRBJ2-7; no clear D. V shed 0 bases and J shed 4 bases, with 13 bases lying between them. Germline V gene lookup returns CDR1 MNHEY and CDR2 SVGEGT. This CDR3 is 15 amino acids long.

The CDR3 here is CASIKSGGPRNEQFF. CDR3 DNA: TGTGCCAGCATCAAGTCCGGGGGGCCAAGGAATGAGCAGTTCTTC. The chain combines TRBV7-2 with TRBJ2-1, with D possibly TRBD2 on 7 matching bases. The CDR3 sequence is 15 residues long. V lost 7 bases and J 7 bases, leaving 20 bases between the germline ends. Germline loops: CDR1 SGHTA, CDR2 FQGNSA.

The chain employs TRBV7-9 and TRBJ2-5, with 14 bases lining up with TRBD2. CDR1 and CDR2 from the germline V gene are SEHNR and FQNEAQ (reference sequence). The V and J ends lost 4 bases and 3 bases, in that order; junction bases with no gene match: 7. There are 17 residues in the CDR3. The CDR3 coding sequence is TGTGCCAGCAGCTATGAGACTAGCGGGGGGGCTAAAGAGACCCAGTACTTC. This codes for CASSYETSGGAKETQYF.

The chain is built from TRBV28 and TRBJ2-7, with D tentatively TRBD1 (5 bases). V was shortened by 5 bases and J by 4 bases, with 9 bases between the two germline ends. This CDR3 spans 12 amino acids. Germline V gene lookup returns CDR1 MDHEN and CDR2 SYDVKM. Written as DNA, the CDR3 is TGTGCCAGCAGTATTAGGGGATACGAGCAGTACTTC. Protein sequence: CASSIRGYEQYF.

The genes are TRBV9 and TRBJ2-3; TRBD2 might be the D (6 bases). Germline V gene data show CDR1 as SGDLS and CDR2 as YYNGEE. The germline V and J ends were trimmed by 1 base and 5 bases, with 14 bases remaining between them. This CDR3 is 15 amino acids long. In DNA, the CDR3 is TGTGCCAGCAGCGTATTCGGGGGAGTTGGAGATACGCAGTATTTT. Translated, it gives CASSVFGGVGDTQYF.

The rearrangement joins TRBV7-3 to TRBJ1-2, with 7 nucleotides matching TRBD1. The CDR3 runs to 13 residues. Germline CDR1 is SGHTA and CDR2 is FQGTGA. The V segment lost 2 bases and the J segment 4 bases; nucleotides outside the gene matches: 1. CDR3 DNA sequence: TGTGCCAGCAGCTTACAGGGGGGCTATGGCTACACCTTC. Its translation: CASSLQGGYGYTF.

The rearrangement uses TRBV3-1 (or the pseudogene TRBV3-2) and TRBJ2-5; D is unclear. Per germline, CDR1 LGHDT and CDR2 YNNKEL (reference sequence). V was trimmed by 1 base and J by 1 base, leaving 7 bases between them. CDR3 length: 14 amino acids. CDR3 region: CASSQAPLQETQYF. As DNA, the CDR3 is TGTGCCAGCAGCCAAGCGCCACTCCAAGAGACCCAGTACTTC.

This rearrangement joins TRBV4-1 to TRBJ2-5, with 9 bases fitting TRBD2. The CDR3 runs 17 residues. Looked up from germline, CDR1 is MGHRA and CDR2 is YSYEKL. V trimming: 0 bases; J trimming: 4 bases; junction bases outside the gene matches: 9. CDR3 nucleotide sequence: TGCGCCAGCAGCCAAGATCGGGCTAGCGGGGTAGCAGAGACCCAGTACTTC. Encoded protein: CASSQDRASGVAETQYF.

The genes are TRBV28 and TRBJ1-2; 7 nucleotides line up with TRBD1. CDR3 length: 16 amino acids. The germline gives CDR1 MDHEN, CDR2 SYDVKM. Losses at the gene ends were 4 bases for V and 2 bases for J; bases not matched to a gene: 10. In nucleotides, the CDR3 is TGTGCCAGCAGTTCTCCAGGGACAGCGTTAAACTATGGCTACACCTTC. Translating gives CASSSPGTALNYGYTF.

The table lists this clone with a few counts. The chain couples TRBV6-5 to TRBJ2-7; 7 nucleotides align to TRBD1. The CDR3 runs to 12 residues. The germline CDR1 and CDR2 sequences are MNHEY and SVGAGI. With 8 bases clipped from V and 2 bases from J, the junction kept 3 bases outside the gene matches. In DNA, the CDR3 is TGTGCCAGCTATGACAGGGCCTACGAGCAGTACTTC. As protein: CASYDRAYEQYF.

The chain employs TRBV30 and TRBJ2-7, with 14 bases matching TRBD2. The V gene's germline CDR1 is GTSNPN and CDR2 SVGIG (reference sequence). V trimming: 6 bases; J trimming: 7 bases; junction bases outside the gene matches: 11. The CDR3 is 15 residues long. The chain's CDR3 is CACWTSGRQANEQYF. The CDR3 DNA is TGTGCCTGCTGGACTAGCGGGAGGCAGGCGAATGAGCAGTACTTC.

This chain uses TRBV7-2 with TRBJ1-2, with TRBD1 identical over 7 bases. CDR3 length: 16 amino acids. Germline V lookup: CDR1 SGHTA, CDR2 FQGNSA. V was clipped by 1 base and J by 2 bases; unmatched bases: 7. CDR3 in DNA: TGTGCCAGCAGCTTAGGGAGGGACAGTGGGAACTATGGCTACACCTTC. It specifies CASSLGRDSGNYGYTF.

This clone was observed a few times. The chain is built from TRBV5-1 and TRBJ1-6, with 8 bases matching TRBD1. The CDR3 is 14 amino acids. The ends lost 4 bases at V and 5 bases at J; junction bases unmatched: 2. Germline lookup yields CDR1 SGHRS and CDR2 YFSETQ. The CDR3 DNA sequence: TGCGCCAGCAGCGTACAGGGGGATAATTCACCCCTCCACTTT. Its translation is CASSVQGDNSPLHF.

The chain is built from TRBV7-2 and TRBJ2-7, with D uncertain. Trimming removed 4 bases at V and 12 bases at J, with 22 bases between. Per germline, CDR1 SGHTA and CDR2 FQGNSA. The CDR3 spans 14 residues. The CDR3 DNA reads as TGTGCCAGCAGCTCCGACCGAGTTGTGGGCAACCCGTACTTC. It translates to CASSSDRVVGNPYF.

J is TRBJ1-2 and V is TRBV4-1, with 7 bases aligning to TRBD1. The CDR3 extends over 15 amino acids. The junction had 7 bases not matched to a gene; V was cut back by 0 bases and J by 6 bases. Germline-derived CDR1 and CDR2 are MGHRA and YSYEKL. CDR3 in amino acids: CASSQEGQSFHGYTF. The CDR3 coding sequence is TGCGCCAGCAGCCAAGAGGGACAGTCATTCCATGGCTACACCTTC.

In nucleotides, the CDR3 is TGTGCCAGCAGGGGGACAGACTCTGGAAACACCATATATTTT. This translates into CASRGTDSGNTIYF. The J gene is TRBJ1-3, the V gene TRBV3-1 (or the pseudogene TRBV3-2), with 7 bases that match TRBD1. CDR3 length: 14 residues. Germline CDR1 reads LGHDT; CDR2 reads YNNKEL (reference sequence). V lost 6 bases to trimming and J lost 0 bases; unmatched junction nucleotides: 2.

The chain joins TRBV6-1 to TRBJ1-1, with 8 bases aligning to TRBD1. This CDR3 region has 19 residues. CDR1 MNHNS and CDR2 SASEGT come from the germline V gene. With 1 base clipped from V and 2 bases from J, the junction kept 15 bases outside the gene matches. As DNA, the CDR3 is TGTGCCAGCAGTGAAGGGAGTGGCAGGACAGGGCTACCTAACACTGAAGCTTTCTTT. Translated: CASSEGSGRTGLPNTEAFF.

This clone appeared a single time. This rearrangement joins TRBV2 to TRBJ2-7, with D tentatively TRBD1 (6 bases). The CDR3 sequence is 14 residues long. The V and J ends lost 2 bases and 4 bases respectively, with 12 bases between them. Germline CDR1 and CDR2: SNHLY and FYNNEI. The chain's CDR3 is CASSETGMAYEQYF. The CDR3, as DNA: TGTGCCAGCAGTGAAACAGGGATGGCGTACGAGCAGTACTTC.

The V call is TRBV9, the J call TRBJ1-1; weak D call: TRBD1 (5 bases). Trimming shortened V by 0 bases and J by 1 base, and 10 bases separated the two germline ends. From germline, CDR1 is SGDLS and CDR2 YYNGEE. The CDR3 length is 15 residues. CDR3 in amino acids: CASSVEPQGNTEAFF. The CDR3, as DNA: TGTGCCAGCAGCGTAGAACCTCAGGGGAACACTGAAGCTTTCTTT.

In this sample, this clone turned up a few times. The chain combines TRBV7-9 with TRBJ1-2; 7 bases line up with TRBD1. The CDR3 has 14 amino acids. In germline, CDR1 is SEHNR, CDR2 FQNEAQ (reference sequence). Trimming at V came to 4 bases and at J to 8 bases, leaving 10 bases not matched to a gene. The CDR3 bases are TGTGCCAGCAGCTCGGACAGGCTATCGATAGGCTACACCTTC. The encoded protein is CASSSDRLSIGYTF.

The DNA for the CDR3 is TGTGCCAGCAGTTACTCAGGACTAGCATTAAATACGCAGTATTTT. Protein product: CASSYSGLALNTQYF. This chain joins TRBV6-5 and TRBJ2-3; TRBD2 matches at 8 bases. The CDR3 loop spans 15 amino acids. The ends lost 0 bases at V and 7 bases at J; junction bases unmatched: 6. Germline lookup yields CDR1 MNHEY and CDR2 SVGAGI.

This chain connects TRBV18 to TRBJ1-5; TRBD1 agrees at 7 bases. Germline CDR1 reads KGHSH; CDR2 reads LQKENI. The CDR3 spans 16 residues. The ends lost 6 bases at V and 5 bases at J; junction bases unmatched: 13. The CDR3 reads CASSLYDRAMHQPQHF. In nucleotides, the CDR3 is TGTGCCAGCTCCCTCTATGACAGGGCGATGCATCAGCCCCAGCATTTT.

The V gene is TRBV2, the J gene TRBJ2-1; a possible D gene is TRBD2 (6 bases). There are 13 residues in the CDR3. V lost 4 bases to trimming and J lost 5 bases, with 9 bases between them. Germline values: CDR1 SNHLY, CDR2 FYNNEI. The CDR3 reads CASSARRDNEQFF. The CDR3 DNA is TGTGCCAGCAGTGCAAGGAGGGACAATGAGCAGTTCTTC. The complete variable domain, with remaining parts taken from reference TRBV2 and TRBJ2-1, reads EPEVTQTPSHQVTQMGQEVILRCVPISNHLYFYWYRQILGQKVEFLVSFYNNEISEKSEIFDDQFSVERPDGSNFTLKIRSTKLEDSAMYFCASSARRDNEQFFGPGTRLTVL.